The 17 T cell receptor beta chains in this list originate from one sample, sequenced in a study of blood T cell repertoires in COVID-19. Here immunoSEQ multiplex PCR was the method, and the copy in TCRdb shows in-frame clones only, minus some. The sample carries about 230,000 clones, around 84% recorded once. The sequencing sample was made of peripheral blood. The receptors stem from a woman of 80 years or more with active or convalescent COVID-19.

The gene calls are TRBV4-2 and TRBJ1-2; possible D gene TRBD1, 5 bases. Germline values: CDR1 LGHNA, CDR2 YNFKEQ. Trimming removed 0 bases from V and 2 bases from J, with 10 bases in between. The CDR3 runs to 15 residues. CDR3 residues: CASSQDRPGNYGYTF. CDR3 sequence (DNA): TGTGCCAGCAGCCAAGATAGACCAGGGAACTATGGCTACACCTTC.

This sequence joins TRBV5-1 and TRBJ1-1; 9 nucleotides align to TRBD1. Germline CDR1 reads SGHRS; CDR2 reads YFSETQ. Trimming cost V 4 bases and J 5 bases; bases outside gene matches: 12. The CDR3 is 16 residues long. CDR3 sequence (DNA): TGCGCCAGCAGCATAGACGGGACAGGGAGAAGGACTGAAGCTTTCTTT. Translation gives CASSIDGTGRRTEAFF.

This chain links TRBV11-2 with TRBJ2-5; D call uncertain. Looked up from germline, CDR1 is SGHAT and CDR2 is FQNNGV. V was cut by 5 bases and J by 2 bases, with 9 bases left in between. This CDR3 has 13 amino acids. The CDR3 loop reads CASSQTGQETQYF. DNA of the CDR3: TGTGCCAGCAGCCAGACTGGACAAGAGACCCAGTACTTC.

The CDR3 coding sequence is TGTGCCAGCAGCCAAGATGGGACTGCACTAGCGGGGGGGCAAGAGACCCAGTACTTC. Amino acids: CASSQDGTALAGGQETQYF. The chain recombines TRBV4-2 with TRBJ2-5, with 13 bases that match TRBD2. The V and J ends lost 0 bases and 2 bases, in that order; junction bases with no gene match: 9. This CDR3 is 19 amino acids long. Germline loops: CDR1 LGHNA, CDR2 YNFKEQ.

The J gene is TRBJ1-2, the V gene TRBV3-1 (or the pseudogene TRBV3-2), with TRBD1 matching over 10 bases. The CDR3 covers 13 residues. The V segment lost 1 base and the J segment 8 bases; nucleotides outside the gene matches: 1. Germline lookup yields CDR1 LGHDT and CDR2 YNNKEL (reference sequence). CDR3 sequence reads: CASSQGDRGGYTF. The CDR3, as DNA: TGTGCCAGCAGCCAAGGGGACAGGGGCGGCTACACCTTC.

V gene TRBV4-1 combines with J gene TRBJ2-3; a possible D gene is TRBD1 (5 bases). The CDR3 totals 14 residues. V was clipped by 1 base and J by 4 bases, with 9 bases between them. Germline CDR1 and CDR2: MGHRA and YSYEKL. Here the CDR3 DNA reads TGCGCCAGCAGCCAAGCCCCAGGGTCAGATACGCAGTATTTT. Its protein product is CASSQAPGSDTQYF.

J is TRBJ2-5 and V is TRBV2; the match to TRBD2 covers 10 bases. Unmatched junction bases numbered 10, after V lost 9 bases and J lost 3 bases. CDR1 and CDR2 from the germline V gene are SNHLY and FYNNEI. CDR3 size: 15 residues. The CDR3 spells CARGTASGGEETQYF. The CDR3 coding sequence is TGTGCCAGGGGTACAGCGAGCGGGGGGGAAGAGACCCAGTACTTC.

The chain joins TRBV3-1 (or the pseudogene TRBV3-2) to TRBJ1-1, with 10 bases identical to TRBD1. Germline V gene lookup returns CDR1 LGHDT and CDR2 YNNKEL (reference sequence). Trimming removed 3 bases from V and 6 bases from J; junction bases left unmatched: 4. This CDR3 contains 14 residues. In DNA, the CDR3 is TGTGCCAGCAGCCAGATGGACAGGGGGGCTGAAGCTTTCTTT. It translates to CASSQMDRGAEAFF.

The V and J genes are TRBV10-3 and TRBJ2-1, with 11 bases aligning to TRBD2. V shed 4 bases and J 1 base; nucleotides not matched to a gene: 0. Germline V gene data show CDR1 as ENHRY and CDR2 as SYGVKD. The CDR3 contains 15 residues. The CDR3 nucleotides are TGTGCCATCAGTGCTAGCGGGGGGTCCTACAATGAGCAGTTCTTC. It is translated as CAISASGGSYNEQFF.

Concerning this clone: One end of the junction varies from germline; a read error may be responsible. The chain is built from TRBV28 and TRBJ2-7, with D perhaps assigned TRBD1 or TRBD2 (11 bases each). Looked up from germline, CDR1 is MDHEN and CDR2 is SYDVKM. This CDR3 contains 20 residues. The chain's CDR3 is CASPAPRRTGGVCSGRARNF. In DNA, the CDR3 is TGTGCCAGCCCAGCTCCGAGAAGGACAGGGGGCGTTTGTAGCGGGAGGGCCCGAAACTTC. The full variable domain, in which reference TRBV28 and TRBJ2-7 provide the parts outside the CDR3, is DVKVTQSSRYLVKRTGEKVFLECVQDMDHENMFWYRQDPGLGLRLIYFSYDVKMKEKGDIPEGYSVSREKKERFSLILESASTNQTSMYLCASPAPRRTGGVCSGRARNFGPGTRLTVT.

The chain carries TRBV19 and TRBJ1-3, with TRBD1 matching over 8 bases. The trim removed 6 bases at V and 8 bases at J, leaving 9 bases unmatched. From germline, CDR1 is LNHDA and CDR2 SQIVND (reference sequence). The CDR3 extends over 14 amino acids. The CDR3 DNA reads TGTGCCAGTAGCGACCGGGACAGGAGTGACACCATATATTTT. Encoded protein: CASSDRDRSDTIYF.

The sample holds a few counts of this clone. The chain uses TRBV28 and TRBJ2-7, with 7 positions matching TRBD2. Unmatched junction bases numbered 14, after V lost 3 bases and J lost 6 bases. The CDR3 is 16 residues long. Germline V gene sequence: CDR1 MDHEN, CDR2 SYDVKM. CDR3 DNA sequence: TGTGCCAGCAGTTTCTCTCTTACTAGCGTGGCCGGCGAGCAGTACTTC. Protein: CASSFSLTSVAGEQYF.

The chain links TRBV5-1 to TRBJ2-1, with D uncertain. This CDR3 comprises 15 residues. The V and J ends lost 0 bases and 10 bases respectively, with 17 bases between them. CDR1 and CDR2 from the germline V gene are SGHRS and YFSETQ. The CDR3 loop is CASSLGSTALEEQFF. CDR3 DNA sequence: TGCGCCAGCAGCTTGGGGTCGACTGCCCTGGAAGAGCAGTTCTTC. The full variable domain, in which reference TRBV5-1 and TRBJ2-1 provide the parts outside the CDR3, is KAGVTQTPRYLIKTRGQQVTLSCSPISGHRSVSWYQQTPGQGLQFLFEYFSETQRNKGNFPGRFSGRQFSNSRSEMNVSTLELGDSALYLCASSLGSTALEEQFFGPGTRLTVL.

The gene calls are TRBV4-1 and TRBJ1-5; possibly TRBD1 for D (5 bases). Germline values: CDR1 MGHRA, CDR2 YSYEKL. Trimming shortened V by 5 bases and J by 4 bases, and 9 bases separated the two germline ends. The CDR3 is 13 residues long. The CDR3 bases are TGCGCCAGCAGCTCCCCAGGGAATCAGCCCCAGCATTTT. Translating gives CASSSPGNQPQHF.

The V call is TRBV9, the J call TRBJ2-1; TRBD1 matches 9 bases. The CDR3 extends over 15 amino acids. J lost 4 bases, V lost 2 bases, and 4 bases had no gene match. Germline CDR1 is SGDLS and CDR2 is YYNGEE. This CDR3 reads CASSVGTGIYNEQFF. For the CDR3, the DNA is TGTGCCAGCAGCGTGGGGACAGGGATTTACAATGAGCAGTTCTTC.

This clone was counted a single time. The chain recombines TRBV6-5 with TRBJ1-3; no firm D call. Trimming stripped 5 bases from V and 5 bases from J, with 7 bases between. The length of the CDR3 is 12 residues. Germline-derived CDR1 and CDR2 are MNHEY and SVGAGI. The CDR3 region is CASSPGRNTIYF. In DNA, the CDR3 is TGTGCCAGCAGTCCGGGGAGAAACACCATATATTTT.

J is TRBJ2-1 and V is TRBV7-2; 9 nucleotides line up with TRBD2. From germline, CDR1 is SGHTA and CDR2 FQGNSA. Trimming removed 3 bases from V and 6 bases from J; junction bases left unmatched: 6. This CDR3 has 15 residues. CDR3 region: CASSLYSGGANEQFF. The CDR3 nucleotides read TGTGCCAGCAGCTTGTATAGCGGGGGAGCCAATGAGCAGTTCTTC.